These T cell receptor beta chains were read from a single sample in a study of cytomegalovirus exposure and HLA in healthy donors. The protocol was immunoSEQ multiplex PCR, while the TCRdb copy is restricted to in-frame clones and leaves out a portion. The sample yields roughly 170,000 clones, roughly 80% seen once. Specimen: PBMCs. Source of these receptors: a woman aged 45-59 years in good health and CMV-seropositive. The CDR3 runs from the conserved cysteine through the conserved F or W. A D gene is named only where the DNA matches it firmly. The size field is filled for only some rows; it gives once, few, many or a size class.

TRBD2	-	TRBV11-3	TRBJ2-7	TGTGCCAGCAGCTTAGAAGCGGGATCCTACGAGCAGTACTTC	CASSLEAGSYEQYF
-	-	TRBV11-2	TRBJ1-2	TGTGCCAGCAGCCTAGATTTGCAGTCCCCCTACACCTTC	CASSLDLQSPYTF
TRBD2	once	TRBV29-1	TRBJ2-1	TGCAGCGTGGGTAGCGGGGGGGACTACAATGAGCAGTTCTTC	CSVGSGGDYNEQFF
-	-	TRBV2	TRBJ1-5	TGTGCCAGCAGTGAAGCGCTTCGGAAGGGGCCGAATCAGCCCCAGCATTTT	CASSEALRKGPNQPQHF
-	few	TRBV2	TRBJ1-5	TGTGCCAGCAGTGCAAACAGGGCTCAGCCCCAGCATTTT	CASSANRAQPQHF
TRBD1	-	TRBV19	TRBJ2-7	TGTGCCAGTAGTGCGACAGGGAGCTCCTACGAGCAGTACTTC	CASSATGSSYEQYF
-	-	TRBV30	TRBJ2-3	TGTGCCTGGAGTAAGGGCAGGAGGGGCACAGATACGCAGTATTTT	CAWSKGRRGTDTQYF
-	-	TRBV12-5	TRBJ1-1	TGTGCTAGTGGCAGGGGAATTCACACTGAAGCTTTCTTT	CASGRGIHTEAFF
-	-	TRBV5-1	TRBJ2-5	TGCGCCAGCAAATACATAGGGGGGGAAGAGACCCAGTACTTC	CASKYIGGEETQYF
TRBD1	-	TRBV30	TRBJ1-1	TGTGCCTGGAGTGTACTGCAGGGGGTTACTGAAGCTTTCTTT	CAWSVLQGVTEAFF
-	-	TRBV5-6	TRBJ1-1	TGTGCCAGCAGCAGTGTCCGGGTTATGAACACTGAAGCTTTCTTT	CASSSVRVMNTEAFF
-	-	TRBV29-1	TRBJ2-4	TGCAGCGTTGGGGACTGGGGTCAAGCCAAAAACATTCAGTACTTC	CSVGDWGQAKNIQYF
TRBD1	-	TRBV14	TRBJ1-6	TGTGCCAGCAGCCAGACAGGGGGGGTATCACCCCTCCACTTT	CASSQTGGVSPLHF
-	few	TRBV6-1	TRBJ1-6	TGTGCCAGCAGTTTCTACAGGGTGGCTAATTCACCCCTCCACTTT	CASSFYRVANSPLHF
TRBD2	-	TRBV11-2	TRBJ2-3	TGTGCCAGCAGCTCGGGGGGGGCCACAGATACGCAGTATTTT	CASSSGGATDTQYF
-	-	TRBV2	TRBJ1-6	TGTGCCAGCGAACCGACATATCCTTCTTCACCCCTCCACTTT	CASEPTYPSSPLHF
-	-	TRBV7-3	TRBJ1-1	TGTGCCAGCAGCTTAACTCGAGACACTGAAGCTTTCTTT	CASSLTRDTEAFF
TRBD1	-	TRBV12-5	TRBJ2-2	TGTGCTAGTGGTTTTAGACAGGGGGCAAGCGGGGAGCTGTTTTTT	CASGFRQGASGELFF
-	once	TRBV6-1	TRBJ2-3	TGTGCCAGCAGTGACCGAGGGGGAGGCACAGATACGCAGTATTTT	CASSDRGGGTDTQYF
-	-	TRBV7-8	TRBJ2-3	TGTGCCAGCAGCTTAGGTTTAGTCCGAGGTACGCAGTATTTT	CASSLGLVRGTQYF
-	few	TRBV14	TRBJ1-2	TGTGCCAGCAGCCAAGATGTCGGGTATGGCTACACCTTC	CASSQDVGYGYTF
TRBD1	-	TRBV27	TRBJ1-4	TGTGCCAGCAGTCAAGCAGGGGGCGAGTTCGCAACTAATGAAAAACTGTTTTTT	CASSQAGGEFATNEKLFF
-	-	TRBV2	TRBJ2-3	TGTGCCAGCAGGGGTGAGGCGGCCTTTCAGTATTTT	CASRGEAAFQYF
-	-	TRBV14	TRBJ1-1	TGTGCCAGCAGCCTTCCCCAGGGGAATGATGAAGCTTTCTTT	CASSLPQGNDEAFF
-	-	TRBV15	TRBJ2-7	TGTGCCACCAGCAGAGATGTGGGGCCCTCCTACGAGCAGTACTTC	CATSRDVGPSYEQYF
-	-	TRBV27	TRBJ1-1	TGTGCCAGCAGCAAACTCCGGGGGACTGAAGCTTTCTTT	CASSKLRGTEAFF
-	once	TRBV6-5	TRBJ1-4	TGTGCCAGCAGTTACTCGATCAGGGTAGGGGAAAAACTGTTTTTT	CASSYSIRVGEKLFF
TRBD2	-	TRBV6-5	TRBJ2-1	TGTGCCAGCTATTCTAGCGGGTACAATGAGCAGTTCTTC	CASYSSGYNEQFF
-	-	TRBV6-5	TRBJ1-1	TGTGCCAGCAGTCCCTCGACAGGAGAGAAGACTGAAGCTTTCTTT	CASSPSTGEKTEAFF
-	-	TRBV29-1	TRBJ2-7	TGCAGCGTTGTGATCCCTTCAGGGGACTACGAGCAGTACTTC	CSVVIPSGDYEQYF
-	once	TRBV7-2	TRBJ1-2	TGTGCCAGCAGCTTAGATTCGGGGGGCCTCATGGATGGCTACACCTTC	CASSLDSGGLMDGYTF
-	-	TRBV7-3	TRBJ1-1	TGTGCCAGCAGCTTAATTGGGCATCAAACTGAAGCTTTCTTT	CASSLIGHQTEAFF
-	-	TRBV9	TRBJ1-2	TGTGCCAGCAGCGACCCTAGGGGGTTCTACTATGGCTACACCTTC	CASSDPRGFYYGYTF
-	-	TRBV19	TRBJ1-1	TGTGCCAGTAGAGCGTCGGACGGGAGGAACACTGAAGCTTTCTTT	CASRASDGRNTEAFF
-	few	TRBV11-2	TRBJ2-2	TGTGCCAGCAGCTTAAGGACAGCGTTCACCGGGGAGCTGTTTTTT	CASSLRTAFTGELFF
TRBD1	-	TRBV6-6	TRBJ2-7	TGTGCCAGCTCCCCCAGGGGGACCGCCTACGAGCAGTACTTC	CASSPRGTAYEQYF
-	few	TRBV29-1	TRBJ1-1	TGCAGCGTCCGGGTGGGGAACACTGAAGCTTTCTTT	CSVRVGNTEAFF
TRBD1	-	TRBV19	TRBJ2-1	TGTGCCAGTAGTATTGACCCCGGGACAGGGAACAATGAGCAGTTCTTC	CASSIDPGTGNNEQFF
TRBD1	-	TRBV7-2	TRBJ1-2	TGTGCCAGCAGCTTCGGACAGGGCTATGGCTACACCTTC	CASSFGQGYGYTF
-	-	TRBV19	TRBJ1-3	TGTGCCAGTAGTATTCTAGGTCCTCACTCTGGAAACACCATATATTTT	CASSILGPHSGNTIYF
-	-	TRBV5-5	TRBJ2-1	TGTGCCAGCGTAGACAGGTTCCCCTACAATGAGCAGTTCTTC	CASVDRFPYNEQFF
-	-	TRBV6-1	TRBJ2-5	TGTGCCAGCAGTGATTGGAGCGTTCAGGAGACCCAGTACTTC	CASSDWSVQETQYF
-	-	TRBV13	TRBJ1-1	TGTGCCAGCAGCTTAGACGGGGGGGAGAACACTGAAGCTTTCTTT	CASSLDGGENTEAFF
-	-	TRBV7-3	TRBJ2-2	TGTGCCAGCAGCTCCCCAGGGGTGGACACCGGGGAGCTGTTTTTT	CASSSPGVDTGELFF
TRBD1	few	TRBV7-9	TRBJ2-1	TGTGCCAGCAGCGCGTCGACAGGGTACAATGAGCAGTTCTTC	CASSASTGYNEQFF
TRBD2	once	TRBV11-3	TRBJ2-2	TGTGCCAGCAGCCCAACTAGCGGGGTCGACACCGGGGAGCTGTTTTTT	CASSPTSGVDTGELFF